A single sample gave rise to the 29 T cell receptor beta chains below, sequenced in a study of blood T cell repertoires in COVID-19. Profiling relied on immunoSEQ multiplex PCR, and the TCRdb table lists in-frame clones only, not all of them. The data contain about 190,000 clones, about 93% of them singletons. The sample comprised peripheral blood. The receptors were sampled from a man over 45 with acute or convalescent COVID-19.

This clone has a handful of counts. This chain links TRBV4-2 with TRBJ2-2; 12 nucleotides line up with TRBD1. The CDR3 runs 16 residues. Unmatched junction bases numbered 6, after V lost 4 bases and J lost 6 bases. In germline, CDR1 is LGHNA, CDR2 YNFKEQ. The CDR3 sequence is CASSRQGTGGAGELFF. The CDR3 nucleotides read TGTGCCAGCAGCCGCCAAGGGACAGGGGGCGCCGGGGAGCTGTTTTTT.

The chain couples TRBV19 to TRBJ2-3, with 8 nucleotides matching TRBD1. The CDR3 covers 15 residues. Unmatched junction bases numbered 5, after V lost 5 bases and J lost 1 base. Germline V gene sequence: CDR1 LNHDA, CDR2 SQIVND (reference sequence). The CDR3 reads CASSDPGQGTDTQYF. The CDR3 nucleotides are TGTGCCAGTAGTGACCCGGGACAGGGCACAGATACGCAGTATTTT.

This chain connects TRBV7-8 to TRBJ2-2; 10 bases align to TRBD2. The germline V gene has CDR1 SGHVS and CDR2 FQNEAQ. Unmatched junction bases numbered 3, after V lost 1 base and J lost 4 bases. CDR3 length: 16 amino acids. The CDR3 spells CASSLGLAGVTGELFF. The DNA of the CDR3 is TGTGCCAGCAGCTTAGGGCTAGCGGGGGTCACCGGGGAGCTGTTTTTT.

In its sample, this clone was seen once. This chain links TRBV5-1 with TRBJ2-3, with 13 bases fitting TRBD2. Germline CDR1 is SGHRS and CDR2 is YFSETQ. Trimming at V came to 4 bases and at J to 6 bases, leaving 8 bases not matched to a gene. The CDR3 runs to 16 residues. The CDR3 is CASSPGLAGEVDTQYF. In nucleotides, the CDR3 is TGCGCCAGCAGCCCTGGACTAGCGGGAGAAGTTGATACGCAGTATTTT.

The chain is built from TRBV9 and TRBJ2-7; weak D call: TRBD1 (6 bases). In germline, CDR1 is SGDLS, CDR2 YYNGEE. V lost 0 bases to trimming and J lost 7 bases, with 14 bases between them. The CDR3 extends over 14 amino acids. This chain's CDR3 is CASSVVPGAGEQYF. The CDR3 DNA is TGTGCCAGCAGCGTAGTCCCAGGGGCGGGTGAGCAGTACTTC.

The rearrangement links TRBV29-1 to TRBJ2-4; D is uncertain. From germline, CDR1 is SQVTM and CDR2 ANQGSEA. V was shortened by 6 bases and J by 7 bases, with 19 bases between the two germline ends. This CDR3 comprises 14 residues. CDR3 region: CSVRRPAPENIQYF. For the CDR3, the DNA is TGCAGCGTCAGAAGGCCAGCGCCAGAGAACATTCAGTACTTC. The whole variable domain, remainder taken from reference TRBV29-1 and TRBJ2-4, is SAVISQKPSRDICQRGTSLTIQCQVDSQVTMMFWYRQQPGQSLTLIATANQGSEATYESGFVIDKFPISRPNLTFSTLTVSNMSPEDSSIYLCSVRRPAPENIQYFGAGTRLSVL.

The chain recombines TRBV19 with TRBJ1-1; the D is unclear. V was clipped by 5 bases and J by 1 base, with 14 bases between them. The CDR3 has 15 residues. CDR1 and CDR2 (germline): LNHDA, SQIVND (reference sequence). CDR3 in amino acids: CASSPRGSPNTEAFF. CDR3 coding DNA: TGTGCCAGTAGTCCCCGAGGGTCCCCGAACACTGAAGCTTTCTTT.

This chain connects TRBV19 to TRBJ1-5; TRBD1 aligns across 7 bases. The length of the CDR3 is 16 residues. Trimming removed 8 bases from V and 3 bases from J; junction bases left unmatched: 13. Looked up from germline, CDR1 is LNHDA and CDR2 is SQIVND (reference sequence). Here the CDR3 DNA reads TGTGCCAGTCACCTTGCTCCGGGACAGTACAATCAGCCCCAGCATTTT. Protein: CASHLAPGQYNQPQHF.

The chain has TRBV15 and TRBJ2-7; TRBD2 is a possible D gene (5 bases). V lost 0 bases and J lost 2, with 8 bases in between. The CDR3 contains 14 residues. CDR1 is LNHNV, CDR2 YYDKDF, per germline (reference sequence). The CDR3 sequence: CATSRDLGAYEQYV. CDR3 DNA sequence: TGTGCCACCAGCAGAGATCTGGGAGCCTACGAGCAGTACGTC.

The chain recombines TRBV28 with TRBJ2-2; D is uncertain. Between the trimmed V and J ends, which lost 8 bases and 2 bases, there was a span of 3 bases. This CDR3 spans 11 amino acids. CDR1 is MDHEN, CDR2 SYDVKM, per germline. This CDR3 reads CASSNTGELFF. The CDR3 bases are TGTGCCAGCTCAAACACCGGGGAGCTGTTTTTT.

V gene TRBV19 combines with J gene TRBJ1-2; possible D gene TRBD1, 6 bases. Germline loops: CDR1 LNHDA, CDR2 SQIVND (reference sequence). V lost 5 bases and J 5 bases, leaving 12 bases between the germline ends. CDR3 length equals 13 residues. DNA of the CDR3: TGTGCCAGTAGTCGTACAGGGAAGTATGGCTACACCTTC. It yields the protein CASSRTGKYGYTF. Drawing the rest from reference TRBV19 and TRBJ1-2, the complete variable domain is DGGITQSPKYLFRKEGQNVTLSCEQNLNHDAMYWYRQDPGQGLRLIYYSQIVNDFQKGDIAEGYSVSREKKESFPLTVTSAQKNPTAFYLCASSRTGKYGYTFGSGTRLTVV.

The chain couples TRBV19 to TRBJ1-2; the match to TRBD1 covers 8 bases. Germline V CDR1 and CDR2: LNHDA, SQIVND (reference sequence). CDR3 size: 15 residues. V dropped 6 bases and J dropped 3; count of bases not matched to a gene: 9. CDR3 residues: CASSRTGMGDYGYTF. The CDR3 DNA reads TGTGCCAGTAGCCGGACAGGGATGGGGGACTATGGCTACACCTTC.

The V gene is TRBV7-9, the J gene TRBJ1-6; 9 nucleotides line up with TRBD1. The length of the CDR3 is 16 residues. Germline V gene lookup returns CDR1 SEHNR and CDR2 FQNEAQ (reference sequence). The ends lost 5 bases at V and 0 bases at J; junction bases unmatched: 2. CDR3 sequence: CASSRDRDSYNSPLHF. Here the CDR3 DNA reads TGTGCCAGCAGCCGGGACAGGGACTCCTATAATTCACCCCTCCACTTT.

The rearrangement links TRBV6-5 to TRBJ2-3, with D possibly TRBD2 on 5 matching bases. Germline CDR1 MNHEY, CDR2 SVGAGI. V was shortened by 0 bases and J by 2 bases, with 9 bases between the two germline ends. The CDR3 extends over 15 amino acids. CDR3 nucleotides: TGTGCCAGCAGTTACTCGAGCGGATCCACAGATACGCAGTATTTT. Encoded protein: CASSYSSGSTDTQYF.

CDR3 sequence reads: CASSLDGTSGRVQQFF. The CDR3, as DNA: TGTGCCAGCAGCTTAGACGGGACTAGCGGGAGGGTACAGCAGTTCTTC. This rearrangement joins TRBV11-3 to TRBJ2-1; TRBD2 agrees at 16 bases. Trimming took 0 bases from V and 11 from J; bases not matched to a gene: 4. CDR1 is SGHNT and CDR2 is YENEEA in the germline V gene. The CDR3 contains 16 residues.

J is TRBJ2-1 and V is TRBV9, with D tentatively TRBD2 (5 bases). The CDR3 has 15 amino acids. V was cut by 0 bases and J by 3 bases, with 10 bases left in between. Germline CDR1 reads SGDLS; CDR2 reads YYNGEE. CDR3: CASSVVGRGYNEQFF. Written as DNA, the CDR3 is TGTGCCAGCAGCGTAGTAGGGAGAGGCTACAATGAGCAGTTCTTC.

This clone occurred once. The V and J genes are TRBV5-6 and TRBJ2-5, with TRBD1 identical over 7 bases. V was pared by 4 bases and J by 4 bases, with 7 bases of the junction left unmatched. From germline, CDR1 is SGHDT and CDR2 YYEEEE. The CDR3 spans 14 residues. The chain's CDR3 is CASSRGQRRETQYF. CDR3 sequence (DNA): TGTGCCAGCAGCCGGGGACAGAGACGAGAGACCCAGTACTTC.

The CDR3 region is CASSLSDTVSYGYTF. The CDR3 DNA reads TGTGCCAGCTCACTCTCCGATACAGTGAGCTATGGCTACACCTTC. The chain joins TRBV18 to TRBJ1-2; D is uncertain. CDR3 length: 15 amino acids. V lost 4 bases and J 4 bases, leaving 16 bases between the germline ends. The germline V gene encodes CDR1 KGHSH and CDR2 LQKENI.

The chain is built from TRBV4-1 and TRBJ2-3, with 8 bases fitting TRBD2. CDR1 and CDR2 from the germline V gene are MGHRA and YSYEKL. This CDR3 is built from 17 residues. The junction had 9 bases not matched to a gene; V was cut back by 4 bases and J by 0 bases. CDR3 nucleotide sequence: TGCGCCAGCAGCCCCCGATGGGGCGGGGGGAGCACAGATACGCAGTATTTT. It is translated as CASSPRWGGGSTDTQYF.

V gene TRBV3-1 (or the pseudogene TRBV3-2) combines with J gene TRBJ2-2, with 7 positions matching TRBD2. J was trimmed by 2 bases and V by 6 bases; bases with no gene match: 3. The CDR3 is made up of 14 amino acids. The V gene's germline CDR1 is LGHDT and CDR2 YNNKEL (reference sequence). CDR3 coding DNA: TGTGCCAGCAGAATGACTAGCAACACCGGGGAGCTGTTTTTT. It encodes CASRMTSNTGELFF.

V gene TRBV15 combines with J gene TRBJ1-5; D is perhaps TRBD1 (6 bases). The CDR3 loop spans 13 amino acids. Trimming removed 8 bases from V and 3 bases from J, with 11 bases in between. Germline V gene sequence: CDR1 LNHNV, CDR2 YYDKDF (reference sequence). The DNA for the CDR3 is TGTGCCACCGCGGACAGAATCAATCAGCCCCAGCATTTT. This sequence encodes CATADRINQPQHF.

As DNA, the CDR3 is TGTGCCATCAGGGGACAGGGTCGGAGCACCGGGGAGCTGTTTTTT. Translation gives CAIRGQGRSTGELFF. The gene calls are TRBV10-3 and TRBJ2-2; 9 positions match TRBD1. This CDR3 spans 15 amino acids. Trimming removed 6 bases from V and 4 bases from J; junction bases left unmatched: 6. Germline V gives CDR1 ENHRY, CDR2 SYGVKD.

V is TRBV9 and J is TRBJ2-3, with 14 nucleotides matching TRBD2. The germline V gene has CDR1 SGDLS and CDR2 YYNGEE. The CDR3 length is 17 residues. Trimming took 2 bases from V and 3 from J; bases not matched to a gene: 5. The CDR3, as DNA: TGTGCCAGCAGCGTTCGACTAGCGGGGGGGCAGACAGATACGCAGTATTTT. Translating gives CASSVRLAGGQTDTQYF.

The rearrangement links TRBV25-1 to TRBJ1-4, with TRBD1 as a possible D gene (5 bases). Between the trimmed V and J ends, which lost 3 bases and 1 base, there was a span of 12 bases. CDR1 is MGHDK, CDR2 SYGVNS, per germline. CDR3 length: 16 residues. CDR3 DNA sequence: TGTGCCAGCAGTGATGGGGAGGGGTTAACTAATGAAAAACTGTTTTTT. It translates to CASSDGEGLTNEKLFF.

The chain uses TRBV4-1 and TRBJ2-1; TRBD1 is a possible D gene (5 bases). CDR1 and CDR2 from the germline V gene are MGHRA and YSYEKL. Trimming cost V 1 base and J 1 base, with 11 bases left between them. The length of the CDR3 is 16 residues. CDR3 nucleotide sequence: TGCGCCAGCAGCCAAGTTGTAGGGGATTCCTACAATGAGCAGTTCTTC. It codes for CASSQVVGDSYNEQFF.

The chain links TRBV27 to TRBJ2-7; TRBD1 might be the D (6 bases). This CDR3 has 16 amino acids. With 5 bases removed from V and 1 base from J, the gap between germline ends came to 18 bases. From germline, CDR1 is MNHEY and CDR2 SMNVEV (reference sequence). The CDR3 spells CASSQTRRDKSYEQYF. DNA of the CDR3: TGTGCCAGCAGTCAGACCCGCCGGGACAAATCCTACGAGCAGTACTTC.

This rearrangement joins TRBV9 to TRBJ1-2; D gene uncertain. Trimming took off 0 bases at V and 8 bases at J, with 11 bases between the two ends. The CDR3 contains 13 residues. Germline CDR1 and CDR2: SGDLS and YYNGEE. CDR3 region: CASSVELGGGYTF. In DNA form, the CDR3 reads TGTGCCAGCAGCGTAGAACTAGGTGGGGGCTACACCTTC. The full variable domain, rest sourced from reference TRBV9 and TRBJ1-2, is DSGVTQTPKHLITATGQRVTLRCSPRSGDLSVYWYQQSLDQGLQFLIQYYNGEERAKGNILERFSAQQFPDLHSELNLSSLELGDSALYFCASSVELGGGYTFGSGTRLTVV.

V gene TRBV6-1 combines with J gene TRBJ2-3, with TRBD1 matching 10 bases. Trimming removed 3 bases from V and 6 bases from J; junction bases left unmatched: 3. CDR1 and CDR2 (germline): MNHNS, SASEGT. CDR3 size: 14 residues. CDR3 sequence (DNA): TGTGCCAGCAGTGAGACAGGGGGCGGTGATACGCAGTATTTT. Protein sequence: CASSETGGGDTQYF.

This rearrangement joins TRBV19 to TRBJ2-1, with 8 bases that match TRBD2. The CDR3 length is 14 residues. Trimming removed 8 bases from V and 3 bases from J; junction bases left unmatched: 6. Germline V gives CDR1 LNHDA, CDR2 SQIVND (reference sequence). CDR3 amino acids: CASLSGSVYNEQFF. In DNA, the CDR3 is TGTGCCAGTTTGAGCGGGAGCGTCTACAATGAGCAGTTCTTC.